What follows describes a single T cell receptor (beta chain). The antigen this receptor binds is unknown. Base qualities were left out, and no much larger clone turns up one base away. V was cut back by 4 bases and J by 7 bases, leaving a gap of 15 bases between them. Including the terminal cysteine and phenylalanine, the CDR3 comprises 14 residues. The read is trimmed to its CDR3 DNA, 42 bases read in frame from base 1. Reading the germline V gene gives CDR1 SGDLS and CDR2 YYNGEE. Receptor libraries were prepared by the immunoSEQ multiplex PCR assay. For the multiplex PCR, a mixture combining 60 forward primers for TCR Vbeta segments and 13 reverse primers for TCR Jbeta segments was used. A multiplex PCR assay on genomic DNA amplified the CDR3 region of rearranged TCR beta genes. The amplified TCR beta libraries were sequenced on the Illumina HiSeq System as 87-base-pair reads. Per the source publication's procedure: A later analysis counted tens of millions of unique TCR beta chains across the 600 to 850 repertoires, and some 11 million of these chains were shared by at least two donors. Raw reads were error-corrected and collapsed into unique sequences by a nearest-neighbor algorithm in which closely related sequences were merged to remove PCR and sequencing errors. Alignment of CDR3 sequences to IMGT reference sequences was used to assign V, D and J gene segments. Each retained sequence needed at least a six-nucleotide match to both a V gene segment and a J gene segment. A rearrangement was called productive if the CDR3 had no stop codons and remained in frame with V and J, and every other rearrangement was called non-productive. Following IMGT convention, CDR3 was defined as the stretch from the second conserved V-encoded cysteine to the conserved J-encoded phenylalanine. The earlier analysis of 587 of the donors excluded sequences that lacked an unambiguous match to a single V gene segment. In an earlier analysis of 500 to 750 of the donors, V segments were called functional above 56.7% productive rearrangements and were called segregating when the between-donor standard deviation exceeded 5%. A statistical classification framework was developed to diagnose cytomegalovirus status using the catalog of TCR beta chain sequences. In a later analysis, V and J genes were assigned by comparing TCR nucleotide sequences against IMGT/GENE-DB human TR gene sequences. Using the TCRdist pipeline, a later analysis assigned CDR3 sequences along with most-parsimonious VDJ recombination scenarios. In a later analysis, each TCR beta chain was defined by its CDR3 amino acid sequence together with its V-gene family, and reads lacking a unique V-gene family were excluded. To address suspected cross-contamination and a sequencing artifact, a later analysis removed approximately 600 highly shared, low-generation-probability nucleotide sequences. A later analysis calculated a clonal expansion index for each public chain from normalized within-repertoire ranks of inferred template counts. In a later analysis, generation probabilities were computed with a VDJ recombination model fitted to out-of-frame rearrangements, and the resulting probabilities were checked against IGoR. In a later analysis, hypergeometric tests were used to score TCR-TCR, TCR-HLA and TCR-CMV co-occurrence, with a repertoire-size bias correction applied to TCR pairs. In a later analysis, false discovery rates were estimated by permuting HLA or CMV assignments 20 times. In a later analysis, co-occurring TCRs were grouped using DBSCAN, with TCRdist sequence similarity added in when clustering inside HLA-allele-positive subsets. For co-occurrence clustering, repertoires with fewer than 30,000 or more than 120,000 public chains were excluded, along with four or five repertoires with anomalous nucleotide sharing. The clones in this table, taken by TCRdb from immuneACCESS, are in-frame only. Not every clone is retained; where verified, under half of the shortfall comes from an unresolved V gene, and the cause of the rest is unknown. V and J calls and clone size are as listed in that table; D and trimming were resolved from the DNA. This sample lists about 200,000 clones; more than 65% were detected once. 0.63% of the sample comes from the top ten.

The cohort consisted of hundreds of healthy bone marrow donors. Cohort members were all nominally healthy when sampled, although unrecorded immune exposures were likely present. The donor tested CMV seronegative, placing the donor among the 350 to 400 seronegative members of the cohort. A peripheral blood sample was provided by each donor, and peripheral blood mononuclear cells were used for TCR beta sequencing. Genomic DNA was extracted from the blood cell samples with the Qiagen DNeasy Blood Extraction Kit. The data are from a study of cytomegalovirus exposure and HLA in healthy donors listed by TCRdb under 2017. Regarding the complete study: An earlier analysis of more than 550 of the donors reported about 280 Gb of sequence data and about 120 million unique TCR beta sequences obtained from 150 million to 200 million T cells. Every repertoire in the discovery cohort had been generated on one and the same sequencing platform. On average, roughly 240,000 unique TCR beta nucleotide sequences were sequenced per donor among 300 to 500 genotyped donors of the cohort, with roughly 19% of those sequences being non-productive. The aim of the study was to test whether cataloging public T cell receptors could identify signatures of past pathogen exposure. Using immunosequencing, the study profiled T cell repertoires from some 670 subjects and related those repertoires to cytomegalovirus serostatus. Because of strong linkage in the cohort, five DR-DQ haplotypes were treated as single units for association and clustering. In addition to the first cohort of 666 subjects, a separate validation cohort of 120 different subjects was used. Genome-wide SNP genotypes for about 60% of the roughly 670 donors were used in a later genetic analysis, which treated that subset as a discovery cohort. Rather than using new phenotypic data, the later analysis identified candidate immune exposures from TCR beta sequences and from how often those sequences occurred across donors. To predict cytomegalovirus infection status, the study brought together high-throughput TCR immunosequencing, statistical association of individual TCRs with disease status, and machine learning. In a later analysis, previously published TCR beta repertoires from several hundred donors were re-analyzed and high-resolution HLA genotyping was added so that TCR occurrence patterns could be studied. Donor age, sex, ethnicity and CMV serostatus were collected together with the repertoire data. Typing coverage differed by locus: A, B, C, DRB1 and DQB1 were typed in about 620-630 donors, DQA1 in approximately 520, DPA1 in some 600, and DPB1 in just under 480. An early release covering about 600 HLA-typed donors comprised around 300 gigabases of sequencing data and 85 million or so unique TCR sequences. Of the 300 to 400 genotyped donors, 65% to 90% fell in the genetic ancestry cluster associated with self-reported Caucasian donors. An earlier analysis of several hundred of the donors applied high-throughput TCR beta sequencing to assess whether each TCR beta V gene segment acted as functional or pseudogenic. Both class I and class II loci were covered by HLA typing, at four-digit resolution. Findings and caveats that apply to the study as a whole: Because HLA typing was missing for some donors at each locus, association tests included only the typed subset. A later analysis found that HLA-associated TCR beta chains were more clonally expanded and had lower generation probabilities than equally common non-associated chains. A few of the identified cytomegalovirus-associated TCR beta chains were confirmed in vitro to be specific for cytomegalovirus antigens. In a later genetic analysis, a missense DCLRE1C variant was associated with V-gene and J-gene trimming of TCR beta chains, and the association was replicated in an independent cohort. When HLA alleles, especially DR and DQ, strongly co-occurred, TCR associations were difficult to assign to individual alleles. According to a later analysis, most CMV-associated TCR beta chains appeared to be HLA-restricted, and the HLA associations seemed to be driven largely by CMV exposure. While some public TCRs were present in many individuals, most TCR sequences turned up only very rarely across donors. Only TCR beta chains were sequenced in this cohort, and the absence of alpha or paired-chain data limited detectable features. For the cohort, immune exposure information was limited to CMV serostatus. Sequencing depth was assumed to be roughly uniform across donors in the presence/absence analyses, though that assumption may not hold. About 17 rarely observed V segments, including chromosome 9 orphons, were excluded from the earlier analysis of approximately 500 of the donors because counts were too low. An earlier analysis of some 590 of the donors showed that most TCR beta V segments appeared in productive rearrangements either about 87% or about 30% of the time, which broadly matched IMGT annotations. A total of 150 to 200 TCR beta chains were listed by the study as associated with cytomegalovirus. A group of highly shared sequence variants was considered likely to be a technical artifact of the sequencing pipeline. At a false discovery rate of 0.05, a later analysis linked some 18,000 TCR beta sequences to specific HLA alleles. In a later analysis, TCR association rates were found to vary across HLA loci, with the most associated TCRs seen for DRB1 alleles and the fewest for HLA-C alleles. A further reported finding was that TCR beta sequences accurately predicted the HLA-A and HLA-B alleles for most subjects in the first cohort. Several of the top co-occurrence clusters appeared to be linked to parvovirus B19, influenza, CMV and Epstein-Barr virus, according to a later analysis. Cytomegalovirus status was reported to be diagnosed by the classifier with high specificity and sensitivity in both the original and validation cohorts. Linkage disequilibrium might explain the correlated functional status among segregating V segments, but an unknown experimental factor could not be excluded. In a later genetic analysis, fewer N-insertions in productive TCRs were reported among donors in an Asian-associated ancestry cluster than the approximately 710-donor mean. It was suggested by the authors that the approach could potentially be generalized to other disease states and immunological phenotypes. Because the 87-base-pair reads could not distinguish some IMGT-functional V segments, including TRBV6-2 and TRBV6-3, those segments were excluded.

The source is a man aged 18 to 30 in good health and CMV-seronegative. Sequencing used PBMCs. Here the chain combines TRBV9 and TRBJ2-1; the D gene is perhaps TRBD2, from 6 matching bases. The DNA is as follows: TGTGCCAGCAGCCCTCCCGCGGGGCCTAATGAGCAGTTCTTC. Its product reads: CASSPPAGPNEQFF.